The entry below gives a single TCR beta chain sequence along with its context. The antigen remains undetermined. Germline CDR1 reads GTSNPN; CDR2 reads SVGIG (reference sequence). The CDR3 consists of 14 residues. Trimming cost V 3 bases and J 8 bases, with 16 bases left between them. The method was immunoSEQ multiplex PCR; TCRdb's version includes in-frame clones alone and lacks a portion of them. The data hold over 60,000 clones, with roughly 90% observed a single time. The sample belongs to a study of OX40 agonist ivuxolimab in advanced cancers. Study details: Ivuxolimab, which patients received intravenously every 2 weeks, was dosed at 0.01 to 10 mg/kg. Patients in dose escalation had liver, melanoma, kidney or head and neck cancers. It was permissible to have had prior anti-PD-1, anti-PD-L1 or anti-CTLA-4 therapy, and around 43% had some.

Findings and caveats of the study: Among the nonresponders, some also had low normalized T-cell clonal expansion.

This clonotype originated in an adult with an advanced solid tumor such as melanoma, head and neck, liver or kidney cancer. The rearrangement links TRBV30 to TRBJ1-4, with D possibly TRBD1 on 5 matching bases. The sample was CD4+ or CD8+ T cells sorted from blood, taken in a trial of the OX40 agonist ivuxolimab. CDR3 loop: CAWRRLGQGEKLFF. CDR3 in DNA: TGTGCCTGGAGAAGACTGGGGCAAGGGGAAAAACTGTTTTTT.